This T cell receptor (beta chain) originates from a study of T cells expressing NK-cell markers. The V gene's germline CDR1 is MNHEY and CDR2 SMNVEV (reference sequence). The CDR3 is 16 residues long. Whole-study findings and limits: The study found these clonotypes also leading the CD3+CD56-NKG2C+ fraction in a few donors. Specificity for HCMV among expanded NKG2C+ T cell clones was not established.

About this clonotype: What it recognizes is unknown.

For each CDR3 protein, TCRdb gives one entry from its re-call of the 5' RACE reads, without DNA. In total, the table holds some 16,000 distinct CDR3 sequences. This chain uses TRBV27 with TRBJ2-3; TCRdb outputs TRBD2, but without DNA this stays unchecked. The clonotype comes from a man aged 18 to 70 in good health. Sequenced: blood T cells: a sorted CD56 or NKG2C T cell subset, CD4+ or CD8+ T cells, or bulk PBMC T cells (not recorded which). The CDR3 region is CASGWPSGLGTDTQYF.